A selection of T cell receptor beta chains follows, all from one sample in a study of CD8+CD57+ T cells in acquired aplastic anemia. TCRdb re-derived calls from the reads in MiXCR, one entry per CDR3 protein. This table has around 200,000 distinct CDR3 sequences, 40% to 60% appearing once. Sequencing input: sorted CD4+, CD8+, or CD8+CD57+ T cells (not recorded which) from PBMCs. The receptors here all came from a human donor with aplastic anemia. Both conserved end residues are part of each CDR3. The D gene is left open where the match is weak. Some rows have no size entry. The others give once, few or many, or a class for an expanded clone.

V gene	clone size	J gene	D gene	CDR3 DNA	CDR3 protein
TRBV19	NA	TRBJ2-7	NA	TGTGCCAGTAGTGGGACGGGACTCCTCTCCCTCGAGCAGTACTTC	CASSGTGLLSLEQYF
TRBV10-3	NA	TRBJ2-1	TRBD1	TGTGCCATCAGTGAGGGGACAGCGATGGATGAGCAGTTCTTC	CAISEGTAMDEQFF
TRBV5-1	NA	TRBJ1-2	NA	TGCGCCAGCAGCTTACACAATACCGGGACACCGCCCTGGACTGGCTACACCTTC	CASSLHNTGTPPWTGYTF
TRBV4-2	many	TRBJ1-5	TRBD1	TGTGCCAGCAGCCTACCGGGACAGGGTAATCAGCCCCAGCATTTT	CASSLPGQGNQPQHF
TRBV20-1	NA	TRBJ1-1	NA	TGCAGTGCTAGGGGTCCAATCTTAGGGAGCACTGAAGCTTTCTTT	CSARGPILGSTEAFF
TRBV2	many	TRBJ2-3	NA	TGTGCCAGCACTACCTTGTCATTGAGCACAGATACGCAGTATTTT	CASTTLSLSTDTQYF
TRBV27	many	TRBJ1-6	NA	TGTGCCAGCAGTTTAGCGTTCTCCTGGGGTTCACCCCTCCACTTT	CASSLAFSWGSPLHF
TRBV10-3	NA	TRBJ2-7	NA	TGTGCCATCAGTGAGTCCGGGACACCCCGTGGTGAGCAGTACTTC	CAISESGTPRGEQYF
TRBV6-1	many	TRBJ2-7	NA	TGTGCCACGACGCTCGCGGCAGCTTACGAGCAGTACTTC	CATTLAAAYEQYF
TRBV29-1	NA	TRBJ2-7	TRBD1	TGCAGCGTTCGGACAGGGGCTATCTACGAGCAGTACTTC	CSVRTGAIYEQYF
TRBV14	NA	TRBJ2-1	NA	TGTGCCAGCGGGCTTGGGGCAGGTACTCTCTACAATGAGCAGTTCTTC	CASGLGAGTLYNEQFF
TRBV9	once	TRBJ1-1	NA	TGTGCCAGCAGCGCCTCGGGAGCGTTGAACACTGAAGCTTTCTTT	CASSASGALNTEAFF
TRBV24-1	NA	TRBJ2-2	NA	TGTGCCACCAGTGATTTGTGGACAGGGGAGCTGTTTTTT	CATSDLWTGELFF